This TCR beta chain comes out of a study of T cells in Graves' hyperthyroidism and ophthalmopathy. Graves' hyperthyroidism is called stable when ophthalmopathy does not progress within 18 months. Notes on this clonotype: This may be a read error: a much more frequent sequence differs by one nucleotide.

The CDR3 is 14 amino acids. CDR1 is MDHEN, CDR2 SYDVKM, per germline. Researchers amplified the TCR beta CDR3 regions from RNA transcripts. HTBI primers were the set used in a first-round RT-PCR of the TCR CDR3. TCRdb re-called the multiplex PCR reads with MiXCR, one entry per CDR3 protein. The sample has about 560,000 distinct CDR3 sequences; 15% to 20% are singletons. This chain links TRBV28 with TRBJ1-2, with a possible D match to TRBD1 (6 bases). Specimen: blood. This clonotype originated in a woman aged 18 to 35 with Graves' hyperthyroidism. CDR3 DNA sequence: TGTGCCAGCAGACCACAGGGTTTGAGCTATGGCCACACCTTC. Residues: CASRPQGLSYGHTF.